The 22 T cell receptor beta chains below all came from one sample that was sequenced in a study of T cells after yellow fever vaccination (dated by TCRdb to about 2019). Library generation was performed with 5' RACE. Sequenced on an Illumina NovaSeq 6000. TCRdb reprocessing: public reads trimmed at Q25 with fastp, clones called with MiXCR, in-frame beta chains kept. Here each entry gathers all rows of one CDR3 protein and keeps the most common genes and DNA. The sample table shows hundreds of thousands of distinct CDR3 sequences, and about 4% are seen once. About 22% of the sample is held by the ten biggest clonotypes. According to the study, the label for this sample's treatment or condition signals: live attenuated yellow fever vaccine strain. The specimen was PBMCs, collected 5 days after the yellow fever booster vaccination. Receptor source: a man younger than 35 who received the YFV17D yellow fever vaccine.

The chain carries TRBV7-2 and TRBJ2-3, with D uncertain. The germline gives CDR1 SGHTA, CDR2 FQGNSA. This CDR3 comprises 10 residues. V lost 11 bases and J lost 4, with 7 bases in between. Here the CDR3 reads CAAGADTQYF. In DNA form, the CDR3 reads TGTGCCGCAGGTGCAGATACGCAGTATTTT.

This clonotype was observed many times. The gene calls are TRBV4-1 and TRBJ2-2; weak D call: TRBD2 (6 bases). V dropped 11 bases and J dropped 2 bases, with 12 bases sitting between them. Germline-derived CDR1 and CDR2 are MGHRA and YSYEKL. The CDR3 runs 13 residues. The CDR3 loop is CASRGLNTGELFF. In DNA form, the CDR3 reads TGCGCCTCACGGGGACTCAACACCGGGGAGCTGTTTTTT.

The V and J genes are TRBV29-1 and TRBJ1-1; D gene uncertain. V lost 3 bases and J 6 bases, leaving 11 bases between the germline ends. The CDR3 runs to 12 residues. Germline V gene lookup returns CDR1 SQVTM and CDR2 ANQGSEA. The CDR3: CSVERLAPEAFF. CDR3 nucleotide sequence: TGCAGCGTTGAGAGATTGGCCCCTGAAGCTTTCTTT.

This clonotype was detected only a few times. The rearrangement links TRBV30 to TRBJ2-5; 9 bases match TRBD1. The CDR3 is 15 amino acids. The germline gives CDR1 GTSNPN, CDR2 SVGIG (reference sequence). J lost 1 base, V lost 0 bases, and 3 bases had no gene match. CDR3 nucleotide sequence: TGTGCCTGGAGTGTACGGGACAGGGTCCAAGAGACCCAGTACTTC. Its translation: CAWSVRDRVQETQYF. The complete variable domain, with remaining parts taken from reference TRBV30 and TRBJ2-5, reads SQTIHQWPATLVQPVGSPLSLECTVEGTSNPNLYWYRQAAGRGLQLLFYSVGIGQISSEVPQNLSASRPQDRQFILSSKKLLLSDSGFYLCAWSVRDRVQETQYFGPGTRLLVL.

This chain connects TRBV7-9 to TRBJ2-5; D gene ambiguous. CDR3 size: 16 residues. Deletions cut 5 bases from V and 2 bases from J, with 18 bases between. Germline V CDR1 and CDR2: SEHNR, FQNEAQ (reference sequence). The CDR3 DNA reads as TGTGCCAGCAGCCCACCCCCCACGGGTAAACAAGAGACCCAGTACTTC. This translates into CASSPPPTGKQETQYF.

This clonotype was counted ten times or more. The chain links TRBV4-3 to TRBJ2-7, with D possibly TRBD1 on 6 matching bases. The germline V gene has CDR1 LGHNA and CDR2 YSLEER. V dropped 0 bases and J dropped 3 bases, with 9 bases sitting between them. This CDR3 is built from 14 residues. CDR3 sequence reads: CASSQDAGDYEQYF. The CDR3 region has the DNA TGCGCCAGCAGCCAAGATGCAGGGGACTACGAGCAGTACTTC.

The chain uses TRBV7-2 and TRBJ2-7; TRBD1 is a possible D gene (6 bases). Germline CDR1 reads SGHTA; CDR2 reads FQGNSA. The CDR3 consists of 16 residues. V dropped 4 bases and J dropped 4 bases, with 20 bases sitting between them. Here the CDR3 reads CASSSRTASPAYEQYF. The CDR3 DNA is TGTGCCAGCAGCTCTCGGACAGCCTCGCCGGCGTACGAGCAGTACTTC.

This clonotype came up many times. This chain uses TRBV27 with TRBJ2-5; 9 positions match TRBD1. J was trimmed by 6 bases and V by 5 bases; bases with no gene match: 16. CDR1 MNHEY and CDR2 SMNVEV come from the germline V gene (reference sequence). The CDR3 runs 17 residues. The CDR3 region is CASSPRIRQGVGKTQYF. Written as DNA, the CDR3 is TGTGCCAGCAGTCCGCGAATTCGACAGGGGGTTGGGAAGACCCAGTACTTC.

This clonotype was found once. A much larger clone differs by one base, so this may be a read error. The rearrangement joins TRBV7-2 to TRBJ2-1; D gene ambiguous. Trimming removed 4 bases from V and 7 bases from J, with 14 bases in between. The CDR3 is made up of 14 amino acids. Germline CDR1 and CDR2: SGHTA and FQGNSA. The CDR3 sequence: CASSSSYSRNEQFF. The CDR3 DNA reads TGTGCCAGCAGCTCCTCGTACTCTCGGAATGAGCAGTTCTTC.

This clonotype appeared a few times. The chain links TRBV27 to TRBJ1-2, with D hard to call. The CDR3 covers 13 residues. Germline V CDR1 and CDR2: MNHEY, SMNVEV (reference sequence). V lost 4 bases and J 0 bases, leaving 6 bases between the germline ends. Here the CDR3 reads CASSSAANYGYTF. The DNA for the CDR3 is TGTGCCAGCAGTTCGGCTGCTAACTATGGCTACACCTTC.

This clonotype occurred a few times. This chain joins TRBV7-3 and TRBJ1-1; possibly TRBD1 for D (6 bases). Germline CDR1 SGHTA, CDR2 FQGTGA. V lost 0 bases and J 1 base, leaving 9 bases between the germline ends. The CDR3 runs 15 residues. DNA for the CDR3: TGTGCCAGCAGCTTAACGAGGGGGGGGAACACTGAAGCTTTCTTT. Translated, it gives CASSLTRGGNTEAFF.

This clonotype was counted only a few times. The chain joins TRBV6-5 to TRBJ2-1, with D perhaps matching TRBD1 (5 bases). Trimming pared 2 bases from V and 7 bases from J, leaving 18 bases between. This CDR3 region has 16 residues. CDR1 MNHEY and CDR2 SVGAGI come from the germline V gene. The CDR3 coding sequence is TGTGCCAGCAGTTACGATTCGCAGGGTTCCTGGAATGAGCAGTTCTTC. It translates to CASSYDSQGSWNEQFF.

This clonotype turned up a few times. The rearrangement joins TRBV28 to TRBJ2-5, with 9 bases lining up with TRBD2. CDR3 length equals 14 residues. Looked up from germline, CDR1 is MDHEN and CDR2 is SYDVKM. J was trimmed by 3 bases and V by 6 bases; bases with no gene match: 5. CDR3 coding DNA: TGTGCCAGCAGGGTAGCGGGGGATGAAGAGACCCAGTACTTC. It translates to CASRVAGDEETQYF.

Only a few counts were recorded for this clonotype. The CDR3 spells CAICGTTNTGELFF. CDR3 coding DNA: TGTGCCATCTGCGGGACAACCAACACCGGGGAGCTGTTTTTT. The chain combines TRBV10-3 with TRBJ2-2, with D possibly being TRBD1 or TRBD2 (6 bases each). Germline V gene sequence: CDR1 ENHRY, CDR2 SYGVKD. V dropped 8 bases and J dropped 2 bases, with 12 bases sitting between them. This CDR3 contains 14 residues.

V gene TRBV24-1 combines with J gene TRBJ2-3; 8 bases map to TRBD2. This CDR3 contains 19 residues. The germline CDR1 and CDR2 sequences are KGHDR and SFDVKD. J gave up 0 bases and V 9 bases, and 19 bases lay outside the gene matches. This chain's CDR3 is CATSSRFAGGYSSTDTQYF. In DNA form, the CDR3 reads TGTGCCACCTCAAGTAGGTTCGCGGGGGGATATTCTAGCACAGATACGCAGTATTTT.

This clonotype came up a few times. This chain joins TRBV20-1 and TRBJ1-5; 10 bases agree with TRBD1. The CDR3 is 13 residues long. Germline trimming cut 6 bases from V and 7 bases from J; bases unmatched to any gene: 6. Germline assignment: CDR1 DFQATT and CDR2 SNEGSKA (reference sequence). CDR3 sequence (DNA): TGCAGTGCCTCGACAGGGGGCCGACAGCCCCAGCATTTT. Translation: CSASTGGRQPQHF.

Many counts were recorded for this clonotype. The CDR3 sequence is CASSQGTDNTEAFF. CDR3 nucleotides: TGTGCCAGCTCACAGGGGACAGATAACACTGAAGCTTTCTTT. V gene TRBV18 combines with J gene TRBJ1-1, with 7 bases that match TRBD1. CDR3 size: 14 residues. Germline CDR1 is KGHSH and CDR2 is LQKENI. After removal of 4 bases from V and 2 bases from J, the junction contained 4 bases not matched to a gene.

V and J are TRBV18 and TRBJ2-3, with D uncertain. Trimming removed 6 bases from V and 1 base from J, with 14 bases in between. CDR1 KGHSH and CDR2 LQKENI come from the germline V gene. This CDR3 region has 15 residues. CDR3 DNA: TGTGCCAGCTCTCCCAACGATTTAGGCACAGATACGCAGTATTTT. Residues: CASSPNDLGTDTQYF.

This clonotype has more than one count but fewer than ten. The CDR3 sequence is CASSMVNSPLHF. The CDR3 coding sequence is TGCGCCAGCAGCATGGTTAACTCACCCCTCCACTTT. The genes are TRBV4-1 and TRBJ1-6; no definite D call. The ends were cut back, 5 bases at V and 10 bases at J, with 9 bases in the middle. CDR3 length: 12 residues. CDR1 MGHRA and CDR2 YSYEKL come from the germline V gene.

This clonotype has only a few counts. J is TRBJ1-2 and V is TRBV20-1; D not resolved. V was cut by 3 bases and J by 3 bases, with 2 bases left in between. The CDR3 sequence is 10 residues long. Germline lookup yields CDR1 DFQATT and CDR2 SNEGSKA (reference sequence). The CDR3 DNA follows: TGCAGTGCTAGCCACTATGGCTACACCTTC. Its translation is CSASHYGYTF.

This clonotype was observed a few times. The chain recombines TRBV12-3 or TRBV12-4 with TRBJ1-1; 9 bases are shared with TRBD1. The CDR3 runs to 14 residues. J lost 7 bases, V lost 6 bases, and 9 bases had no gene match. CDR3 DNA sequence: TGTGCCAGCAGACGGGACAGGGTGTGGGGTGAAGCTTTCTTT. Translated, it gives CASRRDRVWGEAFF.

This clonotype came up many times. This sequence joins TRBV30 and TRBJ2-7, with TRBD1 identical over 10 bases. J was trimmed by 6 bases and V by 0 bases; bases with no gene match: 5. In germline, CDR1 is GTSNPN, CDR2 SVGIG (reference sequence). The CDR3 extends over 14 amino acids. CDR3: CAWSVLGDRGEQYF. CDR3 nucleotides: TGTGCCTGGAGTGTATTGGGGGACAGGGGCGAGCAGTACTTC.